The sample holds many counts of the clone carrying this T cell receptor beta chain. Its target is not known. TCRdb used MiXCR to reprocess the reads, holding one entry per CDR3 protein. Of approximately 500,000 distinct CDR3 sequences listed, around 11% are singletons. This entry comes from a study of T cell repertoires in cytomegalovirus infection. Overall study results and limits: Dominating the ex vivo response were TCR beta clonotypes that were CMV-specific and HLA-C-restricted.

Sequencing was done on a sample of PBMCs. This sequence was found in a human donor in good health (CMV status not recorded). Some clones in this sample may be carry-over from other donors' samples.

The CDR3 region has the DNA TGTGCCAGCAGTCCCACGGGGACGAGGAGAAAAAACAATGAGCAGTTCTTC. Its translation is CASSPTGTRRKNNEQFF. The J gene is TRBJ2-1, the V gene TRBV28; D is possibly TRBD1 or TRBD2 (5 bases each). This CDR3 comprises 17 residues. Deletions cut 5 bases from V and 5 bases from J, with 22 bases between. CDR1 MDHEN and CDR2 SYDVKM come from the germline V gene.